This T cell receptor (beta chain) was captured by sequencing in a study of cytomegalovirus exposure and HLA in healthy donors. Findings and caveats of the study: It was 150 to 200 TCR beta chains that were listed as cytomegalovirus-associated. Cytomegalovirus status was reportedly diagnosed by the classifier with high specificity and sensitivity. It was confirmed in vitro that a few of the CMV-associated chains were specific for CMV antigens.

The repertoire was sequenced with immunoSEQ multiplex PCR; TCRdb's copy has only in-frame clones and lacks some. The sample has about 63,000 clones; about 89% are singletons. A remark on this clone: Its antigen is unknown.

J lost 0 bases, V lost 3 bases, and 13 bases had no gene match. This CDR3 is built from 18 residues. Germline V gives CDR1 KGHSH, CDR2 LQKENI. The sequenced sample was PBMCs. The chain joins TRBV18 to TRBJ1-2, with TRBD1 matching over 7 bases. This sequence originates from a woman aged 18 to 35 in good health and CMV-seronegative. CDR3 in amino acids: CASSPQVPGQSSNYGYTF. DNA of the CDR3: TGTGCCAGCTCACCCCAGGTCCCGGGACAGAGTTCTAACTATGGCTACACCTTC.